The rows below give T cell receptor beta chains drawn from one sample of a study of blood T cell repertoires in COVID-19. The table came from immunoSEQ multiplex PCR; TCRdb's copy has only in-frame clones and leaves some out. The data show some 61,000 clones, just over 85% seen once. The specimen was peripheral blood. The source of these receptors is a man aged 25-45 years with acute or convalescent COVID-19. CDR3s include the opening cysteine and the closing phenylalanine or tryptophan. Fields, in order: CDR3 protein, CDR3 DNA, clone size, D gene, J gene, V gene. A D gene is named only where the DNA matches it firmly. The size entry is marked missing in some rows and otherwise reads once, few, many or a size class.

CDR3: CASRGLAANTGELFF
DNA: TGTGCCAGCAGGGGACTAGCGGCGAACACCGGGGAGCTGTTTTTT
size: once
D: TRBD2
J: TRBJ2-2
V: TRBV2

CDR3: CASSFTGDTEAFF
DNA: TGTGCCAGCAGCTTTACAGGGGACACTGAAGCTTTCTTT
size: -
D: TRBD1
J: TRBJ1-1
V: TRBV7-9

CDR3: CATSRDGQVSYGYTF
DNA: TGTGCCACCAGCAGAGATGGCCAGGTCAGCTATGGCTACACCTTC
size: -
D: -
J: TRBJ1-2
V: TRBV15

CDR3: CASSSDSFNQPQHF
DNA: TGTGCCAGCAGCTCGGACAGTTTCAATCAGCCCCAGCATTTT
size: -
D: -
J: TRBJ1-5
V: TRBV6-5

CDR3: CASSSGVGIDENLFF
DNA: TGTGCCAGCTCGTCAGGGGTGGGGATAGATGAAAACCTGTTTTTT
size: -
D: -
J: TRBJ1-4
V: TRBV28

CDR3: CAIAPNTRGSSYEQYF
DNA: TGTGCCATCGCGCCCAACACCAGGGGAAGCTCCTACGAGCAGTACTTC
size: -
D: -
J: TRBJ2-7
V: TRBV10-3

CDR3: CASSLHLRDQPQHF
DNA: TGTGCCAGCAGCTTACACCTGAGGGATCAGCCCCAGCATTTT
size: -
D: -
J: TRBJ1-5
V: TRBV7-2

CDR3: CASSEGAGGNGLGDGYTF
DNA: TGTGCCAGCAGTGAAGGCGCGGGGGGTAACGGGCTCGGGGATGGCTACACCTTC
size: -
D: -
J: TRBJ1-2
V: TRBV6-1

CDR3: CASGGFGDYEQYF
DNA: TGTGCCAGCGGCGGATTCGGGGACTACGAGCAGTACTTC
size: -
D: -
J: TRBJ2-7
V: TRBV28

CDR3: CASSQGEDTGELFF
DNA: TGTGCCAGCAGCCAAGGGGAGGACACCGGGGAGCTGTTTTTT
size: few
D: -
J: TRBJ2-2
V: TRBV4-2

CDR3: CASSLKSPGSYTGELFF
DNA: TGTGCCAGCAGCCTCAAGAGCCCAGGGTCTTACACCGGGGAGCTGTTTTTT
size: -
D: -
J: TRBJ2-2
V: TRBV5-4

CDR3: CASSDKRSGNTIYF
DNA: TGTGCCAGCAGCGACAAGCGCTCTGGAAACACCATATATTTT
size: once
D: -
J: TRBJ1-3
V: TRBV9

CDR3: CASSPAGGWNQPQHF
DNA: TGTGCCAGCTCACCGGCAGGGGGGTGGAATCAGCCCCAGCATTTT
size: -
D: TRBD1
J: TRBJ1-5
V: TRBV18

CDR3: CASPTGTSSNEQFF
DNA: TGTGCCAGCCCAACCGGGACTAGCTCTAATGAGCAGTTCTTC
size: once
D: TRBD2
J: TRBJ2-1
V: TRBV18

CDR3: CASSHYQYNEQFF
DNA: TGTGCCAGCAGCCACTACCAATACAATGAGCAGTTCTTC
size: -
D: -
J: TRBJ2-1
V: TRBV7-6

CDR3: CASSYGDNNEQFF
DNA: TGTGCCAGCAGCTACGGGGACAACAATGAGCAGTTCTTC
size: few
D: -
J: TRBJ2-1
V: TRBV11-3

CDR3: CASSPLWGVEQYF
DNA: TGTGCCAGCAGTCCCCTGTGGGGGGTCGAGCAGTACTTC
size: -
D: -
J: TRBJ2-7
V: TRBV28

CDR3: CATSPPRGETQYF
DNA: TGTGCCACCAGTCCACCAAGGGGAGAGACCCAGTACTTC
size: -
D: -
J: TRBJ2-5
V: TRBV24-1

CDR3: CASSPHPGGKGNTIYF
DNA: TGTGCCAGCAGTCCCCACCCAGGAGGGAAAGGAAACACCATATATTTT
size: -
D: -
J: TRBJ1-3
V: TRBV28

CDR3: CASSLEAGGRETQYF
DNA: TGTGCCAGCAGCTTAGAGGCAGGGGGTAGAGAGACCCAGTACTTC
size: once
D: TRBD1
J: TRBJ2-5
V: TRBV7-9

CDR3: CSVSKQGGRAFF
DNA: TGCAGCGTTTCAAAACAGGGGGGAAGAGCTTTCTTT
size: -
D: TRBD1
J: TRBJ1-1
V: TRBV29-1

CDR3: CATGGGQYF
DNA: TGTGCCACCGGCGGTGGGCAGTACTTC
size: -
D: -
J: TRBJ2-4
V: TRBV10-3

CDR3: CASSHSQRQGFQPQHF
DNA: TGTGCCAGCAGTCACTCACAGCGACAGGGCTTTCAGCCCCAGCATTTT
size: -
D: TRBD1
J: TRBJ1-5
V: TRBV28

CDR3: CASSRTSSNPEQFF
DNA: TGTGCCAGCTCACGGACTAGCTCAAACCCTGAGCAGTTCTTC
size: -
D: TRBD2
J: TRBJ2-1
V: TRBV18

CDR3: CASSLGQMNTEAFF
DNA: TGTGCCAGCAGTTTGGGACAGATGAACACTGAAGCTTTCTTT
size: few
D: TRBD1
J: TRBJ1-1
V: TRBV28

CDR3: CASSFQGPAYEQYF
DNA: TGCGCCAGCAGCTTCCAGGGCCCAGCCTACGAGCAGTACTTC
size: -
D: -
J: TRBJ2-7
V: TRBV5-1

CDR3: CASSGQMNTEAFF
DNA: TGTGCCAGCTCAGGACAGATGAACACTGAAGCTTTCTTT
size: -
D: -
J: TRBJ1-1
V: TRBV18

CDR3: CASSRGTTDNSPLHF
DNA: TGTGCCAGCAGCCGTGGGACAACCGATAATTCACCCCTCCACTTT
size: -
D: -
J: TRBJ1-6
V: TRBV5-5

CDR3: CASSIGIVTGGAQAFF
DNA: TGTGCCAGCAGCATAGGAATCGTTACAGGGGGGGCTCAAGCTTTCTTT
size: once
D: TRBD1
J: TRBJ1-1
V: TRBV7-9

CDR3: CSVGTGRLGEQFF
DNA: TGCAGCGTTGGAACAGGACGTTTAGGGGAGCAGTTCTTC
size: -
D: -
J: TRBJ2-1
V: TRBV29-1

CDR3: CASSFGQGASGYTF
DNA: TGTGCCAGCAGTTTCGGACAGGGGGCGTCTGGCTACACCTTC
size: -
D: TRBD1
J: TRBJ1-2
V: TRBV27

CDR3: CASSLNSRPQAQYF
DNA: TGTGCCAGCAGCTTAAACTCCCGGCCCCAGGCACAGTATTTT
size: -
D: -
J: TRBJ2-3
V: TRBV7-3

CDR3: CASSRTSSRAKNIQYF
DNA: TGTGCCAGCAGTAGGACTAGTTCAAGAGCCAAAAACATTCAGTACTTC
size: -
D: TRBD2
J: TRBJ2-4
V: TRBV6-2/TRBV6-3

CDR3: CASSRDNHQETQYF
DNA: TGCGCCAGCAGCCGGGACAACCACCAAGAGACCCAGTACTTC
size: -
D: -
J: TRBJ2-5
V: TRBV5-1

CDR3: CASSPRGEQFF
DNA: TGCGCCAGCAGTCCCCGGGGTGAGCAGTTCTTC
size: -
D: -
J: TRBJ2-1
V: TRBV10-2

CDR3: CASKGQIQETQYF
DNA: TGTGCCAGCAAGGGACAGATACAAGAGACCCAGTACTTC
size: -
D: TRBD1
J: TRBJ2-5
V: TRBV28

CDR3: CASSLALREHRDTQYF
DNA: TGTGCCAGCAGCTTAGCGCTGAGGGAGCATAGAGATACGCAGTATTTT
size: -
D: -
J: TRBJ2-3
V: TRBV7-9

CDR3: CAWSVGGRAEQFF
DNA: TGTGCCTGGAGTGTAGGGGGAAGGGCTGAGCAGTTCTTC
size: -
D: -
J: TRBJ2-1
V: TRBV30

CDR3: CASSLSGLNSYEQYF
DNA: TGCGCCAGCAGCTTGTCAGGACTGAACTCCTACGAGCAGTACTTC
size: -
D: -
J: TRBJ2-7
V: TRBV5-1

CDR3: CASTGELAGPFYF
DNA: TGTGCCTCTACGGGCGAGCTAGCGGGGCCCTTCTACTTC
size: few
D: TRBD2
J: TRBJ2-4
V: TRBV10-3

CDR3: CASTLDSRQFF
DNA: TGTGCCAGCACCTTGGACAGCCGACAGTTCTTC
size: -
D: -
J: TRBJ2-1
V: TRBV2

CDR3: CASSYFPRASGTPKGTQYF
DNA: TGTGCCAGCAGTTACTTCCCCCGGGCGAGCGGGACCCCGAAGGGGACCCAGTACTTC
size: -
D: TRBD2
J: TRBJ2-5
V: TRBV6-2/TRBV6-3

CDR3: CASRVAGGGGSPLHF
DNA: TGTGCCAGCAGGGTAGCTGGGGGGGGAGGTTCACCCCTCCACTTT
size: -
D: -
J: TRBJ1-6
V: TRBV28

CDR3: CASSFVWGQGFNTF
DNA: TGTGCCAGCAGCTTCGTCTGGGGACAGGGTTTTAACACCTTC
size: -
D: TRBD1
J: TRBJ1-2
V: TRBV5-6

CDR3: CASSPSITGELFF
DNA: TGTGCCAGCAGCCCCAGTATCACCGGGGAGCTGTTTTTT
size: few
D: -
J: TRBJ2-2
V: TRBV9

CDR3: CASSYSAGPSYEQYF
DNA: TGCGCCAGCAGCTACTCAGCGGGACCCTCCTACGAGCAGTACTTC
size: -
D: TRBD2
J: TRBJ2-7
V: TRBV5-1

CDR3: CASSFSSLGATEQYF
DNA: TGTGCCAGCAGCTTTTCTTCGCTTGGGGCCACCGAGCAGTACTTC
size: -
D: -
J: TRBJ2-7
V: TRBV7-8